The rows below give T cell receptor beta chains drawn from one sample of a study of PD-1 blockade in classical Hodgkin lymphoma. The assay was immunoSEQ multiplex PCR, and TCRdb's table has in-frame clones only and misses some. The sample contains fewer than 30,000 clones, 88% of which appear only once. The sequences come from CD8+ T cells from blood, collected at baseline. The receptor set was obtained from a human donor with classical Hodgkin lymphoma. CDR3s include the opening cysteine and the closing phenylalanine or tryptophan. D genes are given only for firm matches. Rows may omit the clone size; those that give it use once, few, many or a size class.

clone_size	v_call	d_call	j_call	cdr3_length	cdr3_aa	cdr3_nt
-	TRBV4-1	TRBD2	TRBJ2-1	15	CASSQELAGMDEQFF	TGCGCCAGCAGCCAAGAACTAGCGGGAATGGATGAGCAGTTCTTC
-	TRBV5-5	TRBD1	TRBJ1-3	18	CASSFSPPGQRVGNTIYF	TGTGCCAGCAGCTTCTCCCCGCCGGGACAGAGAGTCGGAAACACCATATATTTT
-	TRBV11-2	-	TRBJ1-3	15	CASSLVPGGGNTIYF	TGTGCCAGCAGCTTAGTTCCGGGAGGGGGAAACACCATATATTTT
-	TRBV6-4	TRBD1	TRBJ1-5	16	CASSGQGGESNQPQHF	TGTGCCAGCTCGGGACAGGGGGGCGAAAGCAATCAGCCCCAGCATTTT
-	TRBV7-8	-	TRBJ1-1	14	CASSSGPGPVGAFF	TGTGCCAGCAGCTCCGGCCCGGGCCCGGTGGGGGCTTTCTTT
-	TRBV5-8	-	TRBJ1-5	12	CASPDSNQPQHF	TGTGCCAGCCCCGACAGCAATCAGCCCCAGCATTTT
-	TRBV7-3	TRBD1	TRBJ2-2	14	CASSKGQGAGELFF	TGTGCCAGCAGCAAGGGACAGGGGGCCGGGGAGCTGTTTTTT
-	TRBV9	-	TRBJ1-2	15	CASSVGGPQGLGYTF	TGTGCCAGCAGCGTAGGGGGGCCACAGGGCCTCGGCTACACCTTC
once	TRBV5-1	-	TRBJ1-6	14	CASSLAQGNSPLHF	TGCGCCAGCAGCTTGGCCCAGGGTAATTCACCCCTCCACTTT
-	TRBV10-2	-	TRBJ2-6	15	CATWGERVGANVLTF	TGCGCCACCTGGGGAGAAAGGGTCGGGGCCAACGTCCTGACTTTC
-	TRBV2	-	TRBJ1-1	15	CASSEIVGSVAEAFF	TGTGCCAGCAGTGAGATTGTCGGTAGCGTCGCTGAAGCTTTCTTT
-	TRBV10-2	-	TRBJ2-3	14	CASSDLGGADTQYF	TGCGCCAGCAGTGATCTGGGAGGAGCAGATACGCAGTATTTT
-	TRBV7-7	TRBD2	TRBJ2-5	15	CASSRRLAGGETQYF	TGTGCCAGCAGCCGGCGTCTAGCGGGAGGGGAGACCCAGTACTTC
-	TRBV28	-	TRBJ1-5	18	CASSLDRIEGYSNQPQHF	TGTGCCAGCAGTTTGGACAGAATAGAGGGGTATAGCAATCAGCCCCAGCATTTT
-	TRBV5-4	-	TRBJ2-3	14	CASSYSGQTDTQYF	TGTGCCAGCAGCTATTCGGGTCAAACCGATACGCAGTATTTT
-	TRBV6-5	TRBD2	TRBJ2-1	15	CASSYGLADYNEQFF	TGTGCCAGCAGTTACGGACTAGCGGATTACAATGAGCAGTTCTTC
-	TRBV7-9	-	TRBJ2-1	16	CASSPAGTTIYNEQFF	TGTGCCAGCAGCCCCGCCGGGACAACTATCTACAATGAGCAGTTCTTC
-	TRBV27	-	TRBJ2-5	13	CASSLIVQETQYF	TGTGCCAGCAGTTTAATAGTCCAAGAGACCCAGTACTTC
few	TRBV28	TRBD1	TRBJ1-3	15	CASSFQGGEGNTIYF	TGTGCCAGCAGTTTTCAGGGGGGCGAGGGAAACACCATATATTTT
-	TRBV9	-	TRBJ2-5	16	CASSVGGAHVGETQYF	TGTGCCAGCAGCGTAGGGGGGGCCCATGTGGGGGAGACCCAGTACTTC
-	TRBV11-2	-	TRBJ1-1	15	CASNIPDQTNTEAFF	TGTGCCAGCAACATTCCCGACCAGACGAACACTGAAGCTTTCTTT
-	TRBV11-2	-	TRBJ2-3	16	CASSLWSSRESDTQYF	TGTGCCAGCAGCTTATGGTCATCCCGGGAGTCAGATACGCAGTATTTT
-	TRBV30	-	TRBJ2-2	11	CAWNLGRELFF	TGTGCCTGGAACCTAGGCAGGGAGCTGTTTTTT
-	TRBV7-9	TRBD1	TRBJ2-7	15	CASSLVSGGAGEQYF	TGTGCCAGCAGCTTAGTTTCAGGGGGCGCGGGGGAGCAGTACTTC
-	TRBV5-1	TRBD2	TRBJ2-5	16	CASSLTPGTSSETQYF	TGCGCCAGCAGCTTAACACCCGGGACTAGCAGTGAGACCCAGTACTTC
-	TRBV7-9	-	TRBJ1-4	19	CASSMPRQPIGATNEKLFF	TGTGCCAGCAGCATGCCTCGACAGCCTATAGGAGCAACTAATGAAAAACTGTTTTTT
-	TRBV30	-	TRBJ2-7	15	CAWSEAALPSYEQYF	TGTGCCTGGAGTGAGGCGGCGTTACCTTCCTACGAGCAGTACTTC
-	TRBV5-6	-	TRBJ2-7	13	CASSLLLFYEQYF	TGTGCCAGCAGCTTATTGCTTTTCTACGAGCAGTACTTC
-	TRBV10-3	-	TRBJ2-7	15	CAISTTGADSYEQYF	TGTGCCATCAGTACGACCGGAGCTGACTCCTACGAGCAGTACTTC
once	TRBV5-1	TRBD1	TRBJ1-2	14	CASSLRQGRHGYTF	TGCGCCAGCAGCTTGAGACAGGGTAGGCATGGCTACACCTTC
few	TRBV27	-	TRBJ2-7	11	CASIEGHEQYF	TGTGCCAGCATTGAGGGCCACGAGCAGTACTTC
-	TRBV5-1	-	TRBJ2-7	15	CASRLGGDRVYEQYF	TGCGCCAGCAGGCTTGGGGGGGACAGAGTATACGAGCAGTACTTC
-	TRBV15	-	TRBJ2-7	18	CATSRDSAGGLVIYEQYF	TGTGCCACCAGCAGAGATAGTGCAGGGGGACTAGTTATTTACGAGCAGTACTTC
-	TRBV7-9	-	TRBJ2-3	15	CASSYPEWSADTQYF	TGTGCCAGCAGCTATCCCGAGTGGAGTGCAGATACGCAGTATTTT
-	TRBV2	TRBD1	TRBJ1-5	19	CASSEAWGTGRFSNQPQHF	TGTGCCAGCAGTGAAGCGTGGGGGACAGGGCGGTTCAGCAATCAGCCCCAGCATTTT
-	TRBV9	TRBD2	TRBJ2-1	16	CASSPKGLADYNEQFF	TGTGCCAGCAGCCCCAAAGGACTAGCTGACTACAATGAGCAGTTCTTC
-	TRBV9	-	TRBJ2-1	15	CASSVFVESYNEQFF	TGTGCCAGCAGCGTCTTTGTTGAGTCCTACAATGAGCAGTTCTTC
-	TRBV5-5	-	TRBJ2-7	13	CASSLDLGYEQYF	TGTGCCAGCAGCTTGGATCTTGGGTACGAGCAGTACTTC
once	TRBV6-5	-	TRBJ1-4	13	CASSPGGNEKLFF	TGTGCCAGCAGCCCCGGGGGTAATGAAAAACTGTTTTTT
-	TRBV27	TRBD1	TRBJ2-7	12	CASSWTGYEQYF	TGTGCCAGCAGTTGGACAGGCTACGAGCAGTACTTC
few	TRBV2	-	TRBJ2-7	13	CASVVEGTYEQYF	TGTGCCAGCGTGGTCGAGGGAACCTACGAGCAGTACTTC
-	TRBV7-9	-	TRBJ1-1	13	CASSPGSGTEAFF	TGTGCCAGCAGCCCCGGGTCCGGGACTGAAGCTTTCTTT
-	TRBV28	TRBD1	TRBJ2-7	14	CASTIDRGRYEQYF	TGTGCCAGCACCATAGACAGGGGGCGATACGAGCAGTACTTC
-	TRBV7-8	-	TRBJ2-5	16	CASSPAIGRDWETQYF	TGTGCCAGCAGCCCAGCAATTGGCAGGGATTGGGAGACCCAGTACTTC
-	TRBV29-1	-	TRBJ1-2	11	CSVEDLDGYTF	TGCAGCGTTGAAGATCTTGACGGCTACACCTTC
-	TRBV14	-	TRBJ2-7	17	CASSRFFGQGAFDEQYF	-